A single sample is the source of the 27 T cell receptor beta chains below, sequenced in a study of sequential checkpoint blockade in melanoma. Treatment here: randomized to nivolumab then ipilimumab (arm A) or the reverse (arm B). Assay used: immunoSEQ multiplex PCR; TCRdb lists only in-frame clones, some missing. The data show 3,000 to 4,500 clones, with 15% to 20% seen just once and 13% to 15% held by the top ten. The input for sequencing was tumor tissue (inferred from file names), taken from a patient given nivolumab and ipilimumab in sequence. The receptor source for this set is a human donor with melanoma.

This clone was recorded many times. The gene calls are TRBV11-3 and TRBJ2-7; TRBD1 matches 7 bases. After removal of 6 bases from V and 0 bases from J, the junction contained 11 bases not matched to a gene. Germline V gives CDR1 SGHNT, CDR2 YENEEA. The length of the CDR3 is 16 residues. DNA for the CDR3: TGTGCCAGCAGACCTTGGACAGGCTCAAGCTCCTACGAGCAGTACTTC. It is translated as CASRPWTGSSSYEQYF.

By sample fraction, this clone is medium-sized. This chain connects TRBV11-3 to TRBJ1-1, with 10 bases fitting TRBD1. The V gene's germline CDR1 is SGHNT and CDR2 YENEEA. The CDR3 consists of 14 residues. V was clipped by 4 bases and J by 4 bases; unmatched bases: 3. The CDR3 here is CASSSDRGSTEAFF. The DNA of the CDR3 is TGTGCCAGCAGCTCGGACAGGGGGAGCACTGAAGCTTTCTTT.

This clone was observed a few times. The V call is TRBV30, the J call TRBJ1-4; the D is unclear. The CDR3 loop spans 14 amino acids. V was pared by 4 bases and J by 0 bases, with 9 bases between. Per germline, CDR1 GTSNPN and CDR2 SVGIG (reference sequence). CDR3: CAWTYDATNEKLFF. In DNA, the CDR3 is TGTGCCTGGACCTACGATGCAACTAATGAAAAACTGTTTTTT.

This chain links TRBV14 with TRBJ1-1; D possibly corresponds to TRBD1 (6 bases). V shed 2 bases and J shed 3 bases, with 13 bases lying between them. The length of the CDR3 is 15 residues. Germline-derived CDR1 and CDR2 are SGHDN and FVKESK. As DNA, the CDR3 is TGTGCCAGCAGCCAACGGACAGATAGGTACACTGAAGCTTTCTTT. Amino acids: CASSQRTDRYTEAFF.

This rearrangement joins TRBV29-1 to TRBJ2-5, with 8 bases aligning to TRBD2. Germline CDR1 reads SQVTM; CDR2 reads ANQGSEA. This CDR3 region has 13 residues. The V and J ends lost 5 bases and 4 bases, in that order; junction bases with no gene match: 6. The CDR3 nucleotides read TGCAGCGTTCAAAGCGGGAGAAGAGAGACCCAGTACTTC. Translated, it gives CSVQSGRRETQYF.

By share, this clone counts as medium-sized (0.01 to 0.1%). This chain connects TRBV11-3 to TRBJ1-6; D gene ambiguous. V was trimmed by 5 bases and J by 5 bases, leaving 10 bases between them. The CDR3 length is 14 residues. The germline V gene has CDR1 SGHNT and CDR2 YENEEA. Here the CDR3 reads CASSPRADNSPLHF. The CDR3 DNA reads TGTGCCAGCAGCCCGCGGGCCGATAATTCACCCCTCCACTTT.

The CDR3 sequence is CSVEDQGAGGYYGYTF. CDR3 coding DNA: TGCAGCGTTGAAGATCAGGGGGCAGGGGGCTACTATGGCTACACCTTC. The chain has TRBV29-1 and TRBJ1-2, with TRBD1 matching 8 bases. This CDR3 is built from 16 residues. With 0 bases clipped from V and 3 bases from J, the junction kept 9 bases outside the gene matches. CDR1 is SQVTM, CDR2 ANQGSEA, per germline. The full variable domain, rest sourced from reference TRBV29-1 and TRBJ1-2, is SAVISQKPSRDICQRGTSLTIQCQVDSQVTMMFWYRQQPGQSLTLIATANQGSEATYESGFVIDKFPISRPNLTFSTLTVSNMSPEDSSIYLCSVEDQGAGGYYGYTFGSGTRLTVV.

This clone was detected a few times. This sequence joins TRBV11-3 and TRBJ2-2; 10 bases map to TRBD1. The CDR3 extends over 16 amino acids. The V gene end was trimmed by 7 bases and the J gene end by 5 bases; junction bases not matched to a gene: 10. Germline CDR1 reads SGHNT; CDR2 reads YENEEA. CDR3 nucleotides: TGTGCCAGCACCCGACAGGGGGCCGAAGGGACCGGGGAGCTGTTTTTT. Encoded protein: CASTRQGAEGTGELFF.

The genes are TRBV5-1 and TRBJ2-7; 8 nucleotides align to TRBD2. The CDR3 has 16 residues. The germline V gene encodes CDR1 SGHRS and CDR2 YFSETQ. The J segment lost 6 bases and the V segment lost 4 bases, leaving 15 bases of the junction unmatched. The DNA of the CDR3 is TGCGCCAGCAGCCCCCTACCGGGACTAGGGGGAAGCGAGCAGTACTTC. It is translated as CASSPLPGLGGSEQYF.

This clone is termed medium-sized. This chain uses TRBV6-8 with TRBJ1-2, with D hard to call. The CDR3 has 13 amino acids. The V gene lost 0 bases and the J gene lost 6 bases, with 8 bases spanning the gap. Per the germline V gene, CDR1 is MNHGY and CDR2 is SAAAGT. The CDR3, as DNA: TGTGCCAGCAGTTACTCTTCTGGGAATGGCTACACCTTC. Protein sequence: CASSYSSGNGYTF.

The V gene is TRBV5-1, the J gene TRBJ1-1, with 7 bases aligning to TRBD1. CDR3 length equals 15 residues. CDR1 is SGHRS, CDR2 YFSETQ, per germline. V trimming: 1 base; J trimming: 3 bases; junction bases outside the gene matches: 6. CDR3 region: CASSLLSRGDTEAFF. CDR3 bases: TGCGCCAGCAGCTTGCTCAGCAGGGGGGACACTGAAGCTTTCTTT.

The sample holds a few counts of this clone. DNA for the CDR3: TGTGCCAGCCAAAGGGATGGAAATGAAAAACTGTTTTTT. Translated, it gives CASQRDGNEKLFF. The chain uses TRBV6-8 and TRBJ1-4; D not certain. Germline V gene data show CDR1 as MNHGY and CDR2 as SAAAGT. V was shortened by 8 bases and J by 5 bases, with 12 bases between the two germline ends. This CDR3 is built from 13 residues.

The chain links TRBV15 to TRBJ2-3; TRBD2 might be the D (6 bases). Germline CDR1 and CDR2: LNHNV and YYDKDF (reference sequence). This CDR3 is built from 16 residues. The V and J ends lost 1 base and 1 base respectively, with 12 bases between them. The CDR3 protein is CATSRGVGGGTDTQYF. The CDR3 DNA follows: TGTGCCACCAGCAGAGGGGTTGGCGGGGGCACAGATACGCAGTATTTT.

This clone was seen only once. The chain employs TRBV14 and TRBJ2-7; D is uncertain. Germline CDR1 is SGHDN and CDR2 is FVKESK. The ends were cut back, 0 bases at V and 7 bases at J, with 7 bases in the middle. This CDR3 has 12 amino acids. The CDR3 sequence is CASSQEGAEQYF. The CDR3 nucleotides are TGTGCCAGCAGCCAAGAAGGTGCGGAGCAGTACTTC.

The CDR3 DNA is TGTGCCAGTAGTATAGGGGGCGGGAGTGCCTACAATGAGCAGTTCTTC. Its protein product is CASSIGGGSAYNEQFF. The chain employs TRBV19 and TRBJ2-1; 7 nucleotides line up with TRBD2. The junction had 5 bases not matched to a gene; V was cut back by 1 base and J by 2 bases. This CDR3 comprises 16 residues. CDR1 is LNHDA, CDR2 SQIVND, per germline (reference sequence).

A few counts support this clone. An end of the junction differs from the germline gene, which may be a read error. The chain uses TRBV11-3 and TRBJ2-3, with D possibly matching TRBD2 (5 bases). CDR3 length: 15 residues. CDR1 is SGHNT, CDR2 YENEEA, per germline. The CDR3 sequence: CASSLDGLNTDTQYF. CDR3 coding DNA: TGTGCCAGCAGCCTAGACGGACTGAACACAGATACGCAGTATTTT.

This clone turned up a few times. The genes are TRBV11-3 and TRBJ1-6; possibly TRBD1 for D (5 bases). Germline CDR1 SGHNT, CDR2 YENEEA. The CDR3 loop spans 15 amino acids. Trimming removed 3 bases from V and 7 bases from J, with 13 bases in between. The CDR3 sequence: CASSLAGGENSPLHF. DNA for the CDR3: TGTGCCAGCAGCTTGGCCGGGGGTGAGAATTCACCCCTCCACTTT.

This clone came up a few times. The gene calls are TRBV6-8 and TRBJ1-6; D may be TRBD1 (5 bases). Deletions cut 7 bases from V and 10 bases from J, with 20 bases between. CDR3 size: 15 residues. Germline CDR1 and CDR2: MNHGY and SAAAGT. The CDR3 DNA follows: TGTGCCAGCATTAGAGGTGGGACGGCAGGCTCACCCCTCCACTTT. Protein product: CASIRGGTAGSPLHF.

V is TRBV7-2 and J is TRBJ1-2; D is ambiguous. Germline CDR1 and CDR2: SGHTA and FQGNSA. Trimming cost V 3 bases and J 1 base, with 6 bases left between them. The CDR3 has 13 residues. The CDR3 is CASSFWGNYGYTF. The CDR3 bases are TGTGCCAGCAGCTTTTGGGGTAACTATGGCTACACCTTC. Variable domain in full (rest from reference TRBV7-2 and TRBJ1-2): GAGVSQSPSNKVTEKGKDVELRCDPISGHTALYWYRQSLGQGLEFLIYFQGNSAPDKSGLPSDRFSAERTGGSVSTLTIQRTQQEDSAVYLCASSFWGNYGYTFGSGTRLTVV.

This clone has just a few counts. The chain uses TRBV6-8 and TRBJ1-2; unclear D gene. Per the germline V gene, CDR1 is MNHGY and CDR2 is SAAAGT. This CDR3 region has 15 residues. Deletions cut 5 bases from V and 0 bases from J, with 13 bases between. The DNA of the CDR3 is TGTGCCAGCAGTGAGAGGTTGGGAGCTAACTATGGCTACACCTTC. It encodes CASSERLGANYGYTF.

By sample share, this clone is medium-sized (0.01 to 0.1%). The V and J genes are TRBV11-3 and TRBJ1-1; no definite D call. The V gene's germline CDR1 is SGHNT and CDR2 YENEEA. Trimming removed 5 bases from V and 3 bases from J, with 19 bases in between. This CDR3 contains 16 residues. CDR3 nucleotide sequence: TGTGCCAGCAGCCTCAACACCGCTGAGGTGTACACTGAAGCTTTCTTT. It is translated as CASSLNTAEVYTEAFF.

CDR3 region: CASSYYGVMNTEAFF. As DNA, the CDR3 is TGTGCCAGCAGTTACTACGGGGTTATGAACACTGAAGCTTTCTTT. The V gene is TRBV6-8, the J gene TRBJ1-1; D call uncertain. The CDR3 covers 15 residues. V was shortened by 1 base and J by 0 bases, with 9 bases between the two germline ends. Germline values: CDR1 MNHGY, CDR2 SAAAGT.

This clone was observed at least ten times. The gene calls are TRBV11-3 and TRBJ2-2, with TRBD2 identical over 11 bases. The CDR3 sequence is 18 residues long. CDR1 and CDR2 from the germline V gene are SGHNT and YENEEA. Trimming at V came to 6 bases and at J to 4 bases, leaving 13 bases not matched to a gene. The CDR3 nucleotides are TGTGCCAGCAGGAAACAGGGTAGCGGGAGGGGCGCCACCGGGGAGCTGTTTTTT. Translating gives CASRKQGSGRGATGELFF.

The chain has TRBV11-3 and TRBJ2-3; no reliable D call. Germline values: CDR1 SGHNT, CDR2 YENEEA. This CDR3 has 16 residues. V lost 3 bases, J lost 0 bases, and 13 bases lay in between. The CDR3 coding sequence is TGTGCCAGCAGCTTGACGGCAATCCCTAGCACAGATACGCAGTATTTT. Its protein is CASSLTAIPSTDTQYF.

The chain links TRBV25-1 to TRBJ2-1, with TRBD2 matching over 9 bases. The V segment lost 3 bases and the J segment 4 bases; nucleotides outside the gene matches: 4. The germline CDR1 and CDR2 sequences are MGHDK and SYGVNS. The CDR3 runs to 15 residues. The DNA of the CDR3 is TGTGCCAGCAGTGAGCAAGCGGGAGGTTACAATGAGCAGTTCTTC. Its translation: CASSEQAGGYNEQFF.

CDR3 region: CASGETGSGEQYF. In DNA form, the CDR3 reads TGTGCCAGCGGAGAAACGGGCTCAGGCGAGCAGTACTTC. The chain joins TRBV9 to TRBJ2-7; no reliable D call. With 7 bases removed from V and 6 bases from J, the gap between germline ends came to 17 bases. Germline V gene data show CDR1 as SGDLS and CDR2 as YYNGEE. There are 13 residues in the CDR3.

This clone was counted only a few times. V gene TRBV6-8 combines with J gene TRBJ2-7; D might be TRBD1 (5 bases). V lost 1 base, J lost 7 bases, and 20 bases lay in between. CDR3 length equals 16 residues. Germline V gene lookup returns CDR1 MNHGY and CDR2 SAAAGT. The CDR3: CASSYFPNFSQGEQYF. The DNA for the CDR3 is TGTGCCAGCAGTTACTTCCCTAATTTTAGCCAGGGAGAGCAGTACTTC.